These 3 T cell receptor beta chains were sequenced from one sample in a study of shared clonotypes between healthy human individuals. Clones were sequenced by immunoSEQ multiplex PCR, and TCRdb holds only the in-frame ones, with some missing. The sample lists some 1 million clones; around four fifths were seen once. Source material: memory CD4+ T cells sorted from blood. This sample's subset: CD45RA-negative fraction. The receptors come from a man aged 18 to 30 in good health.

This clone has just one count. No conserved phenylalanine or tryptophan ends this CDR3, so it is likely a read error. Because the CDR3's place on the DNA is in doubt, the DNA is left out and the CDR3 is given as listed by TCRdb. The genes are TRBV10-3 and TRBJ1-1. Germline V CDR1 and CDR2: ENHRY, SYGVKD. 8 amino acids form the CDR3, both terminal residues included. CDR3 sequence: CAISETRL.

The CDR3 loop is CASMPDPNSPLHF. In nucleotides, the CDR3 is TGTGCCAGTATGCCAGACCCGAATTCACCCCTCCACTTT. V and J are TRBV19 and TRBJ1-6; D unresolved. Germline assignment: CDR1 LNHDA and CDR2 SQIVND (reference sequence). V lost 7 bases and J 7 bases, leaving 11 bases between the germline ends. The CDR3 contains 13 residues. The full variable domain, its missing parts supplied by reference TRBV19 and TRBJ1-6, is DGGITQSPKYLFRKEGQNVTLSCEQNLNHDAMYWYRQDPGQGLRLIYYSQIVNDFQKGDIAEGYSVSREKKESFPLTVTSAQKNPTAFYLCASMPDPNSPLHFGNGTRLTVT.

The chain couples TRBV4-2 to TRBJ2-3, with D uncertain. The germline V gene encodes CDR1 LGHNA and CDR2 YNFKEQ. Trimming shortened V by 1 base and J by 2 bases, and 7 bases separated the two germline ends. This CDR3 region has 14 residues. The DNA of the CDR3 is TGTGCCAGCAGCCAAGCTGTTTCCACAGATACGCAGTATTTT. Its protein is CASSQAVSTDTQYF.